This TCR beta chain was found in a study of shared clonotypes between healthy human individuals. Findings and limits, study-wide: Sampling included only blood; tissue repertoires likely differ.

Naive CD4+ cells were CD45RA-selected; the remaining cells were memory. The assay was immunoSEQ multiplex PCR, and TCRdb's table has in-frame clones only and misses some. The data hold 2,500,000 or so clones, with roughly nine tenths observed a single time. Points on this clone: Its target is unknown.

J was trimmed by 4 bases and V by 4 bases; bases with no gene match: 11. Germline CDR1 reads MNHNS; CDR2 reads SASEGT. CDR3 length equals 16 residues. The chain uses TRBV6-1 and TRBJ2-3; 7 bases align to TRBD1. The sample comprised naive CD4+ T cells sorted from blood. Subset noted: CD45RA+ positively selected. This sequence was found in a man between 18 and 29 years old in good health. The CDR3 region has the DNA TGTGCCAGCAGTGGACAACAGGGGCAAAGCGCAGATACGCAGTATTTT. Protein: CASSGQQGQSADTQYF.